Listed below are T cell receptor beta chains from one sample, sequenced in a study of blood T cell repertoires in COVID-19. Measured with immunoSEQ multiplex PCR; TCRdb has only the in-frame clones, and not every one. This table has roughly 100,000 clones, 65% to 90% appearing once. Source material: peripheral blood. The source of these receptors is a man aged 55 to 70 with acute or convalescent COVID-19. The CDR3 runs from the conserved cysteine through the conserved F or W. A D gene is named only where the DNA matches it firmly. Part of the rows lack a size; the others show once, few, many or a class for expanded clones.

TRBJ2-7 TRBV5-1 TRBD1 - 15 TGCGCCAGCAGCAATCCGAGCAGGGGGCTAAACGAGCAGTACTTC CASSNPSRGLNEQYF
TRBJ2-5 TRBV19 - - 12 TGTGCCAGTGGGGAGTCCCTAGAGACCCAGTACTTC CASGESLETQYF
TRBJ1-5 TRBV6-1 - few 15 TGTGCCAGCAGTGAAGTTCCGGGAAAAGGTCAGCCCCAGCATTTT CASSEVPGKGQPQHF
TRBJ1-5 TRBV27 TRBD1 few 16 TGTGCCAGCAGTTCCGCCGGGACAGGGATCAATCAGCCCCAGCATTTT CASSSAGTGINQPQHF
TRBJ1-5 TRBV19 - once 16 TGTGCCAGTAGTATACCCGACAGCCCAATAAATCAGCCCCAGCATTTT CASSIPDSPINQPQHF
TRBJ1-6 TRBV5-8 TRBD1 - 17 TGTGCCAGCAGAACACAGGGGGCCAGCTCCTATAATTCACCCCTCCACTTT CASRTQGASSYNSPLHF
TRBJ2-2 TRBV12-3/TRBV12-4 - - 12 TGTGCCAGCAGTTCAGCGAGCGGGGAGCTGTTTTTT CASSSASGELFF
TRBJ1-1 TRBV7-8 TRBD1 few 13 TGTGCCAGCAGCCAGGGGGGGCCCACTGAAGCTTTCTTT CASSQGGPTEAFF
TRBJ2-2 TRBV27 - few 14 TGTGCCAGCAGTACGACAGGTTTTACCGGGGAGCTGTTTTTT CASSTTGFTGELFF
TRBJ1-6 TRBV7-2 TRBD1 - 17 TGTGCCAGCAGCGCCGGGACAGACCCGAGTTGGAATTCACCCCTCCACTTT CASSAGTDPSWNSPLHF